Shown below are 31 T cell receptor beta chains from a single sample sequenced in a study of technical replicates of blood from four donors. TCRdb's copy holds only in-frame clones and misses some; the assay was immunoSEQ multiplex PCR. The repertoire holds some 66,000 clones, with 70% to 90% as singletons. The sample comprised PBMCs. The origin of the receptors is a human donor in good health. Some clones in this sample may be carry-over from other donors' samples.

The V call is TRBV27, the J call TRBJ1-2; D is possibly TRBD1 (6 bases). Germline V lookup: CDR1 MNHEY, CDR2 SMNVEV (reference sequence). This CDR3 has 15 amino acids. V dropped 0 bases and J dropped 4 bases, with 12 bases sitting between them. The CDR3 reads CASSLSSGGAYGYTF. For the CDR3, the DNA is TGTGCCAGCAGTTTATCCTCGGGGGGCGCCTATGGCTACACCTTC.

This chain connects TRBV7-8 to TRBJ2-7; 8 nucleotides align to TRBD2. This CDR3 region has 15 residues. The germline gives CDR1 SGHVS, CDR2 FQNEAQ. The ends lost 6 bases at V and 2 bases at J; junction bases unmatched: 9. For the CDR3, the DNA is TGTGCCAGCAGTCCCTTTACTAGCGGCCCCTACGAGCAGTACTTC. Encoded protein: CASSPFTSGPYEQYF.

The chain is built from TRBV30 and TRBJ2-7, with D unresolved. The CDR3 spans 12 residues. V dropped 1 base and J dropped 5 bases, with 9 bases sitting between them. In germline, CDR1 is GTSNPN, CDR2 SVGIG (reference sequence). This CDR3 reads CAWSAHEDEQYF. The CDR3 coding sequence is TGTGCCTGGAGTGCCCACGAGGACGAGCAGTACTTC.

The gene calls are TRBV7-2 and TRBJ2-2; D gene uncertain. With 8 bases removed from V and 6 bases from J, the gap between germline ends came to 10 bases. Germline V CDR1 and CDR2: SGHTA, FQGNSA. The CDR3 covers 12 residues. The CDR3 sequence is CASSSGAGELFF. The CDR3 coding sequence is TGTGCCAGCTCCTCCGGAGCCGGGGAGCTGTTTTTT. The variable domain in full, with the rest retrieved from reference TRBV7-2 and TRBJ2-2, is GAGVSQSPSNKVTEKGKDVELRCDPISGHTALYWYRQSLGQGLEFLIYFQGNSAPDKSGLPSDRFSAERTGGSVSTLTIQRTQQEDSAVYLCASSSGAGELFFGEGSRLTVL.

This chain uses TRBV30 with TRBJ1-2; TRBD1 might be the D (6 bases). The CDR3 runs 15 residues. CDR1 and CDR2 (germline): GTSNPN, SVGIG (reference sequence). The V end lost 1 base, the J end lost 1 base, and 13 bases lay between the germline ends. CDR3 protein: CAWSGGGTNNYGYTF. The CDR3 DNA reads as TGTGCCTGGAGTGGAGGGGGTACTAATAACTATGGCTACACCTTC.

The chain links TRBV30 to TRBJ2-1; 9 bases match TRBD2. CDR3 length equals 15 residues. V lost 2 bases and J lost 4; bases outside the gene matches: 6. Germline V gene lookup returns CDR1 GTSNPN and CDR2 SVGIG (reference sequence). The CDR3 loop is CAWSYLLAGYNEQFF. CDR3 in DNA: TGTGCCTGGAGTTACCTCCTAGCGGGATACAATGAGCAGTTCTTC.

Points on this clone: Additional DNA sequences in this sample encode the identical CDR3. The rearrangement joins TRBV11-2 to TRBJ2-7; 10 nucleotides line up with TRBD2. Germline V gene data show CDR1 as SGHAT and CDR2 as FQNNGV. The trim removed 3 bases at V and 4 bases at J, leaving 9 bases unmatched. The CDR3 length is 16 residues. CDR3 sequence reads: CASSLILLAGVYEQYF. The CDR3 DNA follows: TGTGCCAGCAGCTTGATACTCCTAGCGGGGGTGTACGAGCAGTACTTC.

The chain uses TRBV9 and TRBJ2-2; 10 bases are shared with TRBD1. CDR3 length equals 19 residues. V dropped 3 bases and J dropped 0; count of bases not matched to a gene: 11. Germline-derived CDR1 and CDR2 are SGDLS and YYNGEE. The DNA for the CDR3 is TGTGCCAGCAGCGGGGGGGACAGGGGCGCCACCTCGAACACCGGGGAGCTGTTTTTT. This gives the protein CASSGGDRGATSNTGELFF. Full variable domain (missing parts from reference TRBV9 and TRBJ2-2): DSGVTQTPKHLITATGQRVTLRCSPRSGDLSVYWYQQSLDQGLQFLIQYYNGEERAKGNILERFSAQQFPDLHSELNLSSLELGDSALYFCASSGGDRGATSNTGELFFGEGSRLTVL.

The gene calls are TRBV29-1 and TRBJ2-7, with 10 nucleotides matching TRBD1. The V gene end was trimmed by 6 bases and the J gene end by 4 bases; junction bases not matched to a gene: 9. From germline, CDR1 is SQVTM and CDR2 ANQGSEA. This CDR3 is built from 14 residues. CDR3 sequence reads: CSVRKGQGSYEQYF. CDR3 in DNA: TGCAGCGTACGAAAGGGACAGGGGTCATACGAGCAGTACTTC.

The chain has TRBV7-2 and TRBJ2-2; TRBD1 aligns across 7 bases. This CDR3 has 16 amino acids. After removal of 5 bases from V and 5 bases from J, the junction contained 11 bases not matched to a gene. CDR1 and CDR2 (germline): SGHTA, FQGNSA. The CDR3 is CASSDTGDRRTGELFF. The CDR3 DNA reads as TGTGCCAGCAGCGACACCGGGGACAGAAGGACCGGGGAGCTGTTTTTT.

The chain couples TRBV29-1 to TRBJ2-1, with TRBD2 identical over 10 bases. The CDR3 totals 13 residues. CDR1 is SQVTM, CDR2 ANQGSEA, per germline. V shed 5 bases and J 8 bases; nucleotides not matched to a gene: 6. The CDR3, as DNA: TGCAGCGTTAGCGGGAGGGCCAGGGATGAGCAGTTCTTC. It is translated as CSVSGRARDEQFF.

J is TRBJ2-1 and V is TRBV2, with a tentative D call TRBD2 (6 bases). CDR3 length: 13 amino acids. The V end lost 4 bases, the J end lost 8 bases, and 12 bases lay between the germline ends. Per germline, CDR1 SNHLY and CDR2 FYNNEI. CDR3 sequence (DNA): TGTGCCAGCAGTGCTGGTTGGGACTATGAGCAGTTCTTC. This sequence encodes CASSAGWDYEQFF.

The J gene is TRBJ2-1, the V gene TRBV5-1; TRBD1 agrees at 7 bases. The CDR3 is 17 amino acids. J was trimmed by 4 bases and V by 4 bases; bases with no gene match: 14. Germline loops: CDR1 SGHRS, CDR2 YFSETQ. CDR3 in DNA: TGCGCCAGCAGCAGCTTACCGGCCGGGACAGCTTACAATGAGCAGTTCTTC. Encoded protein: CASSSLPAGTAYNEQFF.

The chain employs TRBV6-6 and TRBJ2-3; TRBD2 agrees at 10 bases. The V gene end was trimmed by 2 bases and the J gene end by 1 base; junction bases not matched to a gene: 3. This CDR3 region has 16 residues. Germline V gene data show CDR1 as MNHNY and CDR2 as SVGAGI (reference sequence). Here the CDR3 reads CASSYPSGRGTDTQYF. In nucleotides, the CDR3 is TGTGCCAGCAGTTACCCTAGCGGGAGAGGCACAGATACGCAGTATTTT.

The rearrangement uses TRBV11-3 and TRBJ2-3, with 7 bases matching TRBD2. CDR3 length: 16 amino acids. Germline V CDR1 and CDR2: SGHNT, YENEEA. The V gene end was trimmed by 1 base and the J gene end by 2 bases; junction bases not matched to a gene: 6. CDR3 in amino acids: CASSLGGGGYTDTQYF. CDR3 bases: TGTGCCAGCAGCTTAGGAGGCGGGGGATACACAGATACGCAGTATTTT. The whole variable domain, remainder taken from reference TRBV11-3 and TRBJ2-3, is EAGVVQSPRYKIIEKKQPVAFWCNPISGHNTLYWYLQNLGQGPELLIRYENEEAVDDSQLPKDRFSAERLKGVDSTLKIQPAELGDSAVYLCASSLGGGGYTDTQYFGPGTRLTVL.

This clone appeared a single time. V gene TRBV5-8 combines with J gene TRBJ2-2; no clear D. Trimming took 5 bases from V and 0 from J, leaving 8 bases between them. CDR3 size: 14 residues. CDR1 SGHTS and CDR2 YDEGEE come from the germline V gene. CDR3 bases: TGTGCCAGCAGTCGTTTTACGAACACCGGGGAGCTGTTTTTT. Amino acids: CASSRFTNTGELFF.

The CDR3 is CASSVEGLPWEQYF. As DNA, the CDR3 is TGTGCCAGCAGCGTAGAGGGACTACCTTGGGAGCAGTACTTC. The chain uses TRBV9 and TRBJ2-7; 7 bases fit TRBD2. With V trimmed by 0 bases and J by 7 bases, 7 bases remained unmatched. CDR1 SGDLS and CDR2 YYNGEE come from the germline V gene. This CDR3 spans 14 amino acids.

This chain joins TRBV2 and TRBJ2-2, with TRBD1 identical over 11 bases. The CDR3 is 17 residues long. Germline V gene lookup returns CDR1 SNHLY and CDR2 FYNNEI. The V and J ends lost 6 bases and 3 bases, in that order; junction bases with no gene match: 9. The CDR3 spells CASSEMGGQGDTGELFF. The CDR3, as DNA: TGTGCCAGCAGCGAAATGGGGGGACAGGGGGACACCGGGGAGCTGTTTTTT.

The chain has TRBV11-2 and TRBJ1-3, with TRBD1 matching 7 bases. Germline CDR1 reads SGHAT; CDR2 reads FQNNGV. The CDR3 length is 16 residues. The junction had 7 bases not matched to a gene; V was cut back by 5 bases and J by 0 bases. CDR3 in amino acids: CASSKDRAHSGNTIYF. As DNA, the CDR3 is TGTGCCAGCAGCAAAGACAGGGCCCACTCTGGAAACACCATATATTTT.

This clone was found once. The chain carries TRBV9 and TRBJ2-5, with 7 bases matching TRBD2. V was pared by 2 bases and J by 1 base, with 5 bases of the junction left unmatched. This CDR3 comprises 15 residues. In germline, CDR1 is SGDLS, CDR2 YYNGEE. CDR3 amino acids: CASSVAGDFQETQYF. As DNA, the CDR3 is TGTGCCAGCAGCGTTGCGGGGGATTTCCAAGAGACCCAGTACTTC.

The CDR3 here is CASSRNRGETQYF. The CDR3 DNA follows: TGTGCCAGCAGCCGCAACAGGGGAGAGACCCAGTACTTC. The chain employs TRBV5-6 and TRBJ2-5, with 7 bases lining up with TRBD1. V lost 4 bases and J lost 4; bases outside the gene matches: 4. The germline V gene has CDR1 SGHDT and CDR2 YYEEEE. The CDR3 runs 13 residues.

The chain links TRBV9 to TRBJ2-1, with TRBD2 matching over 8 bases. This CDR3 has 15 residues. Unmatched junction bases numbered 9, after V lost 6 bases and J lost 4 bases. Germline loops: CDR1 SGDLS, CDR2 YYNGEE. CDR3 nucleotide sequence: TGTGCCAGCAACCGGGGGAGCGGGGGATACAATGAGCAGTTCTTC. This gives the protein CASNRGSGGYNEQFF.

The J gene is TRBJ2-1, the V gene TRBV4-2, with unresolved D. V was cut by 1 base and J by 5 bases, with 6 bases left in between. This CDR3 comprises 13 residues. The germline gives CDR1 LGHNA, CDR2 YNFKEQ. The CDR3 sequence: CASSQAQNNEQFF. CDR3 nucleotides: TGTGCCAGCAGCCAAGCCCAGAACAATGAGCAGTTCTTC.

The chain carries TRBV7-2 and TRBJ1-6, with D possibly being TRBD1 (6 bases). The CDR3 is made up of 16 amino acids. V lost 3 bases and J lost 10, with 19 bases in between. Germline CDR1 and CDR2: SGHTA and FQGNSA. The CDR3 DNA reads TGTGCCAGCAGCTTGGCAGGGGAGGGGACTAGATCACCCCTCCACTTT. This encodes CASSLAGEGTRSPLHF.

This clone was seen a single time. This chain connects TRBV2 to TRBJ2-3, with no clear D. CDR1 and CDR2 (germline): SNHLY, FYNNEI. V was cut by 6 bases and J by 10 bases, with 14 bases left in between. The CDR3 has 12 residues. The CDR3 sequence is CASSERSVAQYF. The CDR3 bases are TGTGCCAGCAGCGAGAGATCGGTCGCGCAGTATTTT.

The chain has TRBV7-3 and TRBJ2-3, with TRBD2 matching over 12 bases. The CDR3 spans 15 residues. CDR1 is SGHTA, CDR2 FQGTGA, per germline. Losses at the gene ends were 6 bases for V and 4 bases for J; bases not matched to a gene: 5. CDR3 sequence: CASRASGGGPDTQYF. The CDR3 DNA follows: TGTGCCAGCAGGGCTAGCGGGGGGGGCCCAGATACGCAGTATTTT.

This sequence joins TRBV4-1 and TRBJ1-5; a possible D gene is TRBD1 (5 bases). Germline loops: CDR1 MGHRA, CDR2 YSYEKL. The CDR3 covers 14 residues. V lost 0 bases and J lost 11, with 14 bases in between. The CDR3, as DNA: TGCGCCAGCAGCCAAGATACCATGGGGGGGGCCCAGCATTTT. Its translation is CASSQDTMGGAQHF.

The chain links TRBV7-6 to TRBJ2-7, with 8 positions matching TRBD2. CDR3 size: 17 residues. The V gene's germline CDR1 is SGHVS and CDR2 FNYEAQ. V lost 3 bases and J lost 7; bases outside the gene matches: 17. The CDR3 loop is CASSLSPGLVLVDEQYF. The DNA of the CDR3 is TGTGCCAGCAGCTTGTCCCCGGGACTAGTTCTCGTTGATGAGCAGTACTTC.

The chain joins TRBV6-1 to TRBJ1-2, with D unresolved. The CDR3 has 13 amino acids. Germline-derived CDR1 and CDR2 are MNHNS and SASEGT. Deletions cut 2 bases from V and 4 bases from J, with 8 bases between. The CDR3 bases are TGTGCCAGCAGTGAACAGCGGTCCTATGGCTACACCTTC. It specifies CASSEQRSYGYTF.

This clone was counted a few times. The CDR3 DNA is TGTGCCAGCAGCGCAGGACAGCTCTATGGCTACACCTTC. Protein: CASSAGQLYGYTF. The chain links TRBV7-2 to TRBJ1-2, with D tentatively TRBD1 (6 bases). V was pared by 5 bases and J by 4 bases, with 11 bases between. Germline V lookup: CDR1 SGHTA, CDR2 FQGNSA. The CDR3 spans 13 residues.

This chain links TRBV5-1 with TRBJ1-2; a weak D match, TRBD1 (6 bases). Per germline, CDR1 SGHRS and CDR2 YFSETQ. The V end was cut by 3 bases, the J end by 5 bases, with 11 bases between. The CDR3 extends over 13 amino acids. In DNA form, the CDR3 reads TGCGCCAGCAGCTCCCGGGACACATATGGCTACACCTTC. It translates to CASSSRDTYGYTF.